This TCR beta chain comes out of a study of CD8 T cells in Susac syndrome. Random hexamers were used to reverse transcribe 0.5 to 1 ug of RNA. TCRdb called the immunoSEQ multiplex PCR reads again in MiXCR, with one record for every CDR3 protein. The sample carries about 150,000 distinct CDR3 sequences, 95% recorded once. The receptor comes from a human donor with Susac syndrome. The sequencing input was CD4+ T cells from PBMCs.

The DNA for the CDR3 is TGCGCCAGTACCAAAACCGGGACCCAGAACGGCTACACCTTC. It encodes CASTKTGTQNGYTF. The V gene is TRBV5-1, the J gene TRBJ1-2, with D tentatively TRBD1 (5 bases). Per the germline V gene, CDR1 is SGHRS and CDR2 is YFSETQ. V was clipped by 8 bases and J by 8 bases, with 22 bases between them. There are 14 residues in the CDR3.